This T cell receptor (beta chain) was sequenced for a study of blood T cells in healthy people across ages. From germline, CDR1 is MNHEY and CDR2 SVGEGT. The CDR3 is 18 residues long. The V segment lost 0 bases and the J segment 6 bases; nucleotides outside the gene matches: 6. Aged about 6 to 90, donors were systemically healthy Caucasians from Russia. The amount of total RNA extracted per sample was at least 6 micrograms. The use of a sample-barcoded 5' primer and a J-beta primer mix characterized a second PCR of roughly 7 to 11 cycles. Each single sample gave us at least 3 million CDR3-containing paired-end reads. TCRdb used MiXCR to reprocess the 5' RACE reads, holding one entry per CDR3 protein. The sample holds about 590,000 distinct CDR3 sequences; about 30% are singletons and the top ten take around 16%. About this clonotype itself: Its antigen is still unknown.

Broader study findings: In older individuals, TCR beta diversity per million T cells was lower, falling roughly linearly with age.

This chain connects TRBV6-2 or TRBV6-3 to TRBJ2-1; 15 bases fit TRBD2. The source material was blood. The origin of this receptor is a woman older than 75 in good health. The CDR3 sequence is CASSYSGLAGGLGNEQFF. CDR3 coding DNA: TGTGCCAGCAGTTACTCGGGACTAGCGGGGGGCCTCGGCAATGAGCAGTTCTTC.